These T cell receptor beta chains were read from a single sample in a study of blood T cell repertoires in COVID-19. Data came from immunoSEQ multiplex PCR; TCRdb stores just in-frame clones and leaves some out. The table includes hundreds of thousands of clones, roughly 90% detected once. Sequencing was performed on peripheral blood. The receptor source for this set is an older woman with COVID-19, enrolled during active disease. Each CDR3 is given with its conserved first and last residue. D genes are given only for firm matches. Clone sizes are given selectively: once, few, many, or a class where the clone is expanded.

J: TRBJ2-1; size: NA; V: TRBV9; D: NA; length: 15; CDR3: CASSVGGGSYNEQFF; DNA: TGTGCCAGCAGCGTAGGAGGGGGCTCCTACAATGAGCAGTTCTTC
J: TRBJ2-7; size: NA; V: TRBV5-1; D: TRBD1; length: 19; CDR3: CASSLASLEGATARYEQYF; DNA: TGCGCCAGCAGCTTGGCCAGCCTAGAGGGGGCTACCGCTCGCTACGAGCAGTACTTC
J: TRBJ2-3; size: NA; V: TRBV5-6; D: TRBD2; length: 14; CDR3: CASSLSRGADTQYF; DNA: TGTGCCAGCAGCTTGAGCCGGGGGGCAGATACGCAGTATTTT
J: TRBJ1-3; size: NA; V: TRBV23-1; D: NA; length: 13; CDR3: CASKEGSGNTIYF; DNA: TGCGCCAGCAAAGAGGGCTCTGGAAACACCATATATTTT
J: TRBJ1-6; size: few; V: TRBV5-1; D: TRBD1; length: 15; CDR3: CASSLVGTGVSPLHF; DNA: TGCGCCAGCAGCTTGGTTGGGACAGGGGTTTCACCCCTCCACTTT
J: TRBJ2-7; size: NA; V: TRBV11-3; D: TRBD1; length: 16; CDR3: CASLPGGAALDYEQYF; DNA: TGTGCCAGCCTACCAGGGGGCGCTGCTTTAGACTACGAGCAGTACTTC
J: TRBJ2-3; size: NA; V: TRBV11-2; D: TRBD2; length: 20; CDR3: CASSLEVWLAGGPVADTQYF; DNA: TGTGCCAGCAGCTTAGAGGTCTGGCTAGCGGGGGGGCCGGTCGCAGATACGCAGTATTTT
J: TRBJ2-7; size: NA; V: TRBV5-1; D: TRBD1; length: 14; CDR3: CASSQRTGGNEQYF; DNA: TGCGCCAGCAGCCAACGGACAGGGGGCAACGAGCAGTACTTC
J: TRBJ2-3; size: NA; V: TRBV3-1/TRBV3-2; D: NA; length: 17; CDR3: CASRPRGAGGRTDTQYF; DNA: TGTGCCAGCAGGCCCAGGGGGGCGGGGGGTCGAACAGATACGCAGTATTTT
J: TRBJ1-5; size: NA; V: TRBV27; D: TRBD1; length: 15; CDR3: CASRPDRGGNQPQHF; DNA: TGTGCCAGCCGCCCCGACAGGGGGGGCAATCAGCCCCAGCATTTT
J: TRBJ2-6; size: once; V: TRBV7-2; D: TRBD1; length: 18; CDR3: CASRPPGTGASGANVLTF; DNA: TGTGCCAGCAGGCCCCCCGGGACAGGGGCCTCTGGGGCCAACGTCCTGACTTTC
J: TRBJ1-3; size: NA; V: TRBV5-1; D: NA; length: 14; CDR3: CASSSPSPGNTIYF; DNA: TGCGCCAGCAGTTCCCCGAGCCCGGGAAACACCATATATTTT
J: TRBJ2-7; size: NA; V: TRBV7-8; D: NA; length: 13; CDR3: CASSLEQFYEQYF; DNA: TGTGCCAGCAGCTTAGAACAGTTCTACGAGCAGTACTTC
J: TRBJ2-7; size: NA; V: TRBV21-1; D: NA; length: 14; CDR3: CASSNRPLGDEQYF; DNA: TGTGCCAGCAGCAATAGACCTTTAGGGGACGAGCAGTACTTC
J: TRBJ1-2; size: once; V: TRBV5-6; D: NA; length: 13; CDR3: CASSLGQLYGYTF; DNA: TGTGCCAGCAGCTTGGGACAGCTCTATGGCTACACCTTC
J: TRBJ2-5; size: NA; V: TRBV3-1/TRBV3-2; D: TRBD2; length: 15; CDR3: CASSQAAGGGETQYF; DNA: TGTGCCAGCAGCCAAGCGGCGGGGGGGGGAGAGACCCAGTACTTC
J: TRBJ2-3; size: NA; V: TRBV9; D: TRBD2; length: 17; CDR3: CASSTSVSGGHTDTQYF; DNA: TGTGCCAGCAGCACCAGCGTTAGCGGGGGGCACACAGATACGCAGTATTTT
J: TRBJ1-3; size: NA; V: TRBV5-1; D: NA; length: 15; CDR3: CASSLDTGSGNTIYF; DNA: TGCGCCAGCAGCTTGGATACGGGCTCTGGAAACACCATATATTTT
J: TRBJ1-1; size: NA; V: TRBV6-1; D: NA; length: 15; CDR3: CASSERQGGNTEAFF; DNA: TGTGCCAGCAGTGAACGGCAGGGAGGGAACACTGAAGCTTTCTTT
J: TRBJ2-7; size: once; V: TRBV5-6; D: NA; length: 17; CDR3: CASSFALRAVSSYEQYF; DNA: TGTGCCAGCAGCTTTGCCCTGAGGGCAGTGAGCTCCTACGAGCAGTACTTC
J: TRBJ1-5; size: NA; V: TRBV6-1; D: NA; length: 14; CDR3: CASSEPDSNQPQHF; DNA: TGTGCCAGCAGTGAACCCGACAGTAATCAGCCCCAGCATTTT
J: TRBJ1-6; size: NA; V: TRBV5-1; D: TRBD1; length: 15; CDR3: CASSQSGQGYSPLHF; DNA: TGCGCCAGCAGCCAGTCCGGACAGGGGTATTCACCCCTCCACTTT
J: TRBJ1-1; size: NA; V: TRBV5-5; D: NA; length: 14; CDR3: CASSYGGMNTEAFF; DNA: TGTGCCAGCAGCTACGGAGGGATGAACACTGAAGCTTTCTTT
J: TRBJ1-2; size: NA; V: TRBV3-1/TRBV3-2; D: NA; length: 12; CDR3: CASSQGGPGYTF; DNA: TGTGCCAGCAGCCAAGGGGGGCCTGGCTACACCTTC
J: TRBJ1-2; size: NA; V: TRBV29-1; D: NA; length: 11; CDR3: CSVEQGKGYTF; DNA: TGCAGCGTTGAGCAGGGAAAGGGCTACACCTTC
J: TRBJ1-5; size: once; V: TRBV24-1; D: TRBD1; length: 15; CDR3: CATSDRGTGSQPQHF; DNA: TGTGCCACCAGTGACCGCGGGACAGGGAGTCAGCCCCAGCATTTT
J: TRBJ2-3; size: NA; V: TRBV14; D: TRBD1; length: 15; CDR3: CASSRRQGTTDTQYF; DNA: TGTGCCAGCAGCCGTCGACAGGGGACCACAGATACGCAGTATTTT
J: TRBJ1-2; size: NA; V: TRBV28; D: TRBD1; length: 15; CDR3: CASSTPDRIAYGYTF; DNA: TGTGCCAGCAGTACCCCGGACAGGATTGCGTATGGCTACACCTTC
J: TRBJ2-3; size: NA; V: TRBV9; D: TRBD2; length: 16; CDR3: CASSHNRGVDTDTQYF; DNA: TGTGCCAGCAGCCACAATCGGGGGGTTGACACAGATACGCAGTATTTT
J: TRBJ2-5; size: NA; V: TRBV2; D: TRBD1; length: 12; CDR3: CASRGQGETQYF; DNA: TGTGCCAGCAGAGGACAGGGGGAGACCCAGTACTTC
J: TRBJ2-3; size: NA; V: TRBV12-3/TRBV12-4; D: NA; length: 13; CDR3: CASSLGGEGTQYF; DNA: TGTGCCAGCAGTCTCGGAGGGGAAGGTACGCAGTATTTT
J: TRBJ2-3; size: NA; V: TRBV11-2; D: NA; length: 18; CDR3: CASSFATDYSSSTDTQYF; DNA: TGTGCCAGCAGCTTTGCAACTGACTATTCCTCTAGCACAGATACGCAGTATTTT
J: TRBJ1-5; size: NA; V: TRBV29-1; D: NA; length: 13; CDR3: CSVAQGTDQPQHF; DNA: TGCAGCGTTGCACAGGGAACGGATCAGCCCCAGCATTTT
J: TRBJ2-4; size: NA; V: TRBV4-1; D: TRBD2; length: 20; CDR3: CASSQDTGLAGGRAKNIQYF; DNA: TGCGCCAGCAGCCAAGATACAGGACTAGCGGGGGGGAGGGCCAAAAACATTCAGTACTTC
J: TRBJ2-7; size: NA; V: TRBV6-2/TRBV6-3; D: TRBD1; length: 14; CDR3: CASSFRGGLYEQYF; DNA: TGTGCCAGCAGTTTCCGAGGGGGCCTCTACGAGCAGTACTTC
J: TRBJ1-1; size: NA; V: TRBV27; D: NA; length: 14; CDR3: CASSASGTRREAFF; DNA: TGTGCCAGCAGTGCATCCGGGACTCGACGTGAAGCTTTCTTT
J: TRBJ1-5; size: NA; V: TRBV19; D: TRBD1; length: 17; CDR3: CASSGGTEIPSNQPQHF; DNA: TGTGCCAGTAGTGGAGGGACAGAAATTCCGTCAAATCAGCCCCAGCATTTT
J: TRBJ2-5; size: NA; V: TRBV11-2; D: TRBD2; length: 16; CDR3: CASSFLAGGAQETQYF; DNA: TGTGCCAGCAGCTTCCTAGCGGGGGGCGCGCAAGAGACCCAGTACTTC
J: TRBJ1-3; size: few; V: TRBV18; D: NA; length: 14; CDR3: CASSQEYSGNTIYF; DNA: TGTGCCAGCTCACAAGAGTACTCTGGAAACACCATATATTTT
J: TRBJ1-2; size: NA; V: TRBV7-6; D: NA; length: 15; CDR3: CASSTHLPGSYGYTF; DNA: TGTGCCAGCAGCACCCACCTACCCGGGAGCTATGGCTACACCTTC
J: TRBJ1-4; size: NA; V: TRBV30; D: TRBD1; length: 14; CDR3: CAWKLDRVGEKLFF; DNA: TGTGCCTGGAAACTGGACAGGGTGGGAGAAAAACTGTTTTTT
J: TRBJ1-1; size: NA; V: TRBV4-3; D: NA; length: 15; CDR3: CASSQGRQRNTEAFF; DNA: TGCGCCAGCAGCCAAGGACGACAGCGGAACACTGAAGCTTTCTTT
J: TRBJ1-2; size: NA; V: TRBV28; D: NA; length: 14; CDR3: CASSFGGQLYGYTF; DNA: TGTGCCAGCAGTTTTGGGGGCCAACTCTATGGCTACACCTTC
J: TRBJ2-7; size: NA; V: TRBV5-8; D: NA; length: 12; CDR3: CASRQDSYEQYF; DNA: TGTGCCAGCAGACAGGACTCCTACGAGCAGTACTTC
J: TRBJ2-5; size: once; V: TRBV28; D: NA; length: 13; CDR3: CASSLFGVGTQYF; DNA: TGTGCCAGCAGTTTATTCGGGGTTGGGACCCAGTACTTC
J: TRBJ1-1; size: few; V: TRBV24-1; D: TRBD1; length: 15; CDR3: CATRAQGAQHTEAFF; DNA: TGTGCCACCAGAGCACAGGGGGCGCAGCACACTGAAGCTTTCTTT
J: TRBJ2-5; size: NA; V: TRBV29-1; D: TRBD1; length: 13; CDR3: CSVVRGPEETQYF; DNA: TGCAGCGTTGTAAGGGGGCCCGAAGAGACCCAGTACTTC
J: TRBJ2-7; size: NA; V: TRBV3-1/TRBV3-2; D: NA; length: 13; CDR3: CASSPTGSYEQYF; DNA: TGTGCCAGCAGCCCCACGGGGTCCTACGAGCAGTACTTC
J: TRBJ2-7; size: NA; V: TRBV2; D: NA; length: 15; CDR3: CASSVIGGNSAEQYF; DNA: TGTGCCAGCAGTGTTATTGGCGGGAATTCTGCCGAGCAGTACTTC
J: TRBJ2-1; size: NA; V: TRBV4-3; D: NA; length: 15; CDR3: CASSQDLTLYNEQFF; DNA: TGCGCCAGCAGCCAAGACCTGACTCTATACAATGAGCAGTTCTTC
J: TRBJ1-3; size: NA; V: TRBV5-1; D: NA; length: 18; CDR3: CASSPERPGGLSGNTIYF; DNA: TGCGCCAGCAGCCCGGAACGTCCTGGGGGACTCTCTGGAAACACCATATATTTT
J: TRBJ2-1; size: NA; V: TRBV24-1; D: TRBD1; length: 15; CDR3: CATSAPETGDNEQFF; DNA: TGTGCCACCAGTGCCCCGGAGACAGGGGACAATGAGCAGTTCTTC
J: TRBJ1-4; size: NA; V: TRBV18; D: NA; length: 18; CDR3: CASSPTYREYATNEKLFF; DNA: TGTGCCAGCTCACCGACTTACAGGGAATATGCAACTAATGAAAAACTGTTTTTT
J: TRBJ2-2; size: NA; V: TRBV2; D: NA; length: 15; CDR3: CASSGGTLNTGELFF; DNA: TGTGCCAGCAGTGGCGGGACTCTCAACACCGGGGAGCTGTTTTTT
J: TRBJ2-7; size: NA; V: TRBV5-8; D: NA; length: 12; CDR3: CASSPTGLEQYF; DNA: TGTGCCAGCAGCCCAACAGGGCTCGAGCAGTACTTC
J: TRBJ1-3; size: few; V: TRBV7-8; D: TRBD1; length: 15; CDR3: CASSQDRSSGNTIYF; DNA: TGTGCCAGCAGCCAGGACAGGAGCTCTGGAAACACCATATATTTT
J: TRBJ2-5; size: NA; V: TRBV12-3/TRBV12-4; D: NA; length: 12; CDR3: CASRLRMKTQYF; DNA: TGTGCCAGCAGACTCAGGATGAAGACCCAGTACTTC
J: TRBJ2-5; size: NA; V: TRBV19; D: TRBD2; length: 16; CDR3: CASSIFGLAGQETQYF; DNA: TGTGCCAGTAGTATCTTCGGACTAGCGGGGCAAGAGACCCAGTACTTC
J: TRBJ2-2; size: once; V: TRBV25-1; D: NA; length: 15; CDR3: CASSEPRAATGELFF; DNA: TGTGCCAGCAGTGAACCCAGGGCAGCCACCGGGGAGCTGTTTTTT